Presented here are 15 T cell receptor beta chains from one specimen sequenced in a study of response to subunit inactivated influenza vaccine. TCRdb recomputed calls from the RT-PCR reads with MiXCR, one row per CDR3 protein. The data contain 400,000 to 650,000 distinct CDR3 sequences, 7.2% of them singletons. The specimen was PBMCs from blood, collected about 24 months after vaccination. The receptors were gathered from a man aged 50-75 years who received an inactivated influenza vaccine.

A few counts support this clonotype. This chain joins TRBV28 and TRBJ1-1, with a tentative D call TRBD1 (5 bases). Germline loops: CDR1 MDHEN, CDR2 SYDVKM. The CDR3 covers 15 residues. V lost 4 bases, J lost 3 bases, and 15 bases lay in between. CDR3 residues: CASSSRQRPYTEAFF. For the CDR3, the DNA is TGTGCCAGCAGTTCCCGACAGAGACCTTACACTGAAGCTTTCTTT.

J is TRBJ2-7 and V is TRBV10-3; 8 positions match TRBD2. The CDR3 covers 15 residues. After removal of 5 bases from V and 4 bases from J, the junction contained 10 bases not matched to a gene. The V gene's germline CDR1 is ENHRY and CDR2 SYGVKD. The CDR3 DNA reads as TGTGCCATCAGTCCCCCGGGCCTAGCGGGTTACGAGCAGTACTTC. This codes for CAISPPGLAGYEQYF.

In its sample, this clonotype was seen a few times. The V gene is TRBV30, the J gene TRBJ2-1; 10 nucleotides match TRBD2. The CDR3 is 15 residues long. With V trimmed by 1 base and J by 7 bases, 7 bases remained unmatched. Germline V gene sequence: CDR1 GTSNPN, CDR2 SVGIG (reference sequence). CDR3 loop: CAWSATSGYLNEQFF. CDR3 bases: TGTGCCTGGAGTGCGACTAGCGGGTACTTGAATGAGCAGTTCTTC. Supplemented by reference TRBV30 and TRBJ2-1, the full variable domain reads SQTIHQWPATLVQPVGSPLSLECTVEGTSNPNLYWYRQAAGRGLQLLFYSVGIGQISSEVPQNLSASRPQDRQFILSSKKLLLSDSGFYLCAWSATSGYLNEQFFGPGTRLTVL.

The CDR3 bases are TGTGCCAGCAGACGTCCTGCCGGCACTGAAGCTTTCTTT. Amino acids: CASRRPAGTEAFF. The V and J genes are TRBV6-1 and TRBJ1-1; no firm D call. Trimming stripped 6 bases from V and 4 bases from J, with 12 bases between. This CDR3 comprises 13 residues. Germline-derived CDR1 and CDR2 are MNHNS and SASEGT.

The chain uses TRBV12-3 or TRBV12-4 and TRBJ1-6; 7 bases align to TRBD1. The CDR3 spans 14 residues. V shed 3 bases and J 6 bases; nucleotides not matched to a gene: 2. For the CDR3, the DNA is TGTGCCAGCAGTTTCGCAGGGGGTAATTCACCCCTCCACTTT. It is translated as CASSFAGGNSPLHF.

This clonotype showed up just a few times. V and J are TRBV6-2 or TRBV6-3 and TRBJ2-7, with unresolved D. This CDR3 is built from 12 residues. Germline CDR1 reads MNHEY; CDR2 reads SVGEGT. The germline V and J ends were trimmed by 3 bases and 6 bases, with 9 bases remaining between them. CDR3 sequence reads: CASSYRLPEQYF. CDR3 in DNA: TGTGCCAGCAGTTATAGACTCCCCGAGCAGTACTTC.

This clonotype appeared a few times. The V gene is TRBV6-1, the J gene TRBJ2-7; 11 bases match TRBD2. V dropped 4 bases and J dropped 2; count of bases not matched to a gene: 4. This CDR3 spans 15 amino acids. CDR1 is MNHNS, CDR2 SASEGT, per germline. CDR3 in DNA: TGTGCCAGCAGTGCGACTAGCGGGAACCCCTACGAGCAGTACTTC. It is translated as CASSATSGNPYEQYF.

This clonotype came up many times. This sequence joins TRBV29-1 and TRBJ2-1; D remains ambiguous. The CDR3 consists of 14 residues. V lost 3 bases, J lost 8 bases, and 17 bases lay in between. Germline CDR1 is SQVTM and CDR2 is ANQGSEA. In DNA form, the CDR3 reads TGCAGCGTTGATGCCGGCTTAGGAAGCGATGAGCAGTTCTTC. Translation gives CSVDAGLGSDEQFF.

This clonotype occurred a few times. The chain joins TRBV20-1 to TRBJ2-7; 10 nucleotides align to TRBD2. After removal of 6 bases from V and 3 bases from J, the junction contained 8 bases not matched to a gene. Germline assignment: CDR1 DFQATT and CDR2 SNEGSKA (reference sequence). The CDR3 totals 14 residues. CDR3 DNA: TGCAGTGCAAATCCTAGCGGGGGACTCTACGAGCAGTACTTC. It encodes CSANPSGGLYEQYF.

The chain carries TRBV18 and TRBJ2-5; D not resolved. The CDR3 is made up of 15 amino acids. CDR1 and CDR2 (germline): KGHSH, LQKENI. V was clipped by 1 base and J by 5 bases, with 14 bases between them. The chain's CDR3 is CASSPLMEKWETQYF. CDR3 coding DNA: TGTGCCAGCTCACCACTTATGGAGAAGTGGGAGACCCAGTACTTC.

This clonotype turned up a few times. V usage is TRBV6-1 and J usage is TRBJ1-1; TRBD1 is a possible D gene (6 bases). Trimming left V 7 bases short and J 0 bases short, with 12 bases between. This CDR3 is 14 amino acids long. Germline loops: CDR1 MNHNS, CDR2 SASEGT. The CDR3: CASNLGQMNTEAFF. CDR3 sequence (DNA): TGTGCCAGCAACTTAGGACAGATGAACACTGAAGCTTTCTTT.

V usage is TRBV6-1 and J usage is TRBJ2-5; TRBD1 matches 9 bases. CDR1 and CDR2 (germline): MNHNS, SASEGT. The ends lost 7 bases at V and 5 bases at J; junction bases unmatched: 11. The length of the CDR3 is 15 residues. In nucleotides, the CDR3 is TGTGCCAGCATTCAACAGGGGGCGTCAGGGGAGACCCAGTACTTC. It encodes CASIQQGASGETQYF.

This clonotype was observed a handful of times. The chain has TRBV6-5 and TRBJ2-7; the match to TRBD1 covers 12 bases. Trimming removed 4 bases from V and 4 bases from J; junction bases left unmatched: 5. Germline values: CDR1 MNHEY, CDR2 SVGAGI. The CDR3 consists of 15 residues. The CDR3 loop is CASSSWDRGQYEQYF. The CDR3 DNA is TGTGCCAGCAGTTCCTGGGACAGGGGGCAATACGAGCAGTACTTC.

The chain carries TRBV4-1 and TRBJ1-1; 7 bases line up with TRBD1. CDR1 and CDR2 (germline): MGHRA, YSYEKL. V lost 4 bases to trimming and J lost 1 base; unmatched junction nucleotides: 6. The CDR3 has 15 residues. CDR3 sequence reads: CASSLRDSRNTEAFF. The CDR3 DNA sequence: TGCGCCAGCAGCCTGCGGGACAGCAGGAACACTGAAGCTTTCTTT.

This clonotype was observed many times. V and J are TRBV4-1 and TRBJ2-5; D is possibly TRBD2 (6 bases). Trimming cost V 0 bases and J 1 base, with 15 bases left between them. Per germline, CDR1 MGHRA and CDR2 YSYEKL. This CDR3 contains 17 residues. CDR3 coding DNA: TGCGCCAGCAGCCAAGATTATTCGCCGGGGGTCCAAGAGACCCAGTACTTC. This encodes CASSQDYSPGVQETQYF.